Each of the 10 T cell receptor beta chains below was sequenced from the same sample in a study of response to subunit inactivated influenza vaccine. TCRdb independently ran MiXCR on the RT-PCR reads; one entry per CDR3 protein. The data show about 540,000 distinct CDR3 sequences, with under 30% seen just once and approximately 2.9% held by the top ten. Separately, the same data were catalogued under a study of T cells expressing NK-cell markers. Per that study: 5'RACE template switching with UMIs generated TCR beta cDNA.

The source was CD4+ T cells sorted from PBMCs, collected less than 13 days after vaccination. The receptors originated from a man aged 45-60 years who received an inactivated influenza vaccine.

The chain carries TRBV6-1 and TRBJ2-1, with TRBD2 matching 12 bases. The trim removed 6 bases at V and 16 bases at J, leaving 13 bases unmatched. CDR3 length: 14 amino acids. The V gene's germline CDR1 is MNHNS and CDR2 SASEGT. The CDR3 spells CASSPTGTSGLLFF. The CDR3, as DNA: TGTGCCAGCAGCCCCACAGGGACTAGCGGGCTCCTATTCTTC.

This rearrangement joins TRBV20-1 to TRBJ1-5; 8 bases align to TRBD1. The CDR3 length is 15 residues. V shed 6 bases, J shed 4 bases, and the junction held 11 bases outside the gene matches. Germline CDR1 reads DFQATT; CDR2 reads SNEGSKA (reference sequence). This chain's CDR3 is CSAINPGQVNQPQHF. In DNA, the CDR3 is TGCAGTGCCATTAATCCGGGACAGGTGAATCAGCCCCAGCATTTT.

V is TRBV5-1 and J is TRBJ2-6; perhaps TRBD1 as D (6 bases). Between the trimmed V and J ends, which lost 4 bases and 0 bases, there was a span of 11 bases. There are 16 residues in the CDR3. Germline CDR1 is SGHRS and CDR2 is YFSETQ. CDR3 region: CASSLWDTSGANVLTF. For the CDR3, the DNA is TGCGCCAGCAGCCTTTGGGACACCTCTGGGGCCAACGTCCTGACTTTC.

The count of this clonotype is one. Here the CDR3 reads CASSLATGGTTEAFF. The DNA of the CDR3 is TGTGCCAGCAGCTTGGCGACAGGGGGCACGACTGAAGCTTTCTTT. This chain joins TRBV5-5 and TRBJ1-1, with 10 bases lining up with TRBD1. The V and J ends lost 0 bases and 5 bases, in that order; junction bases with no gene match: 4. From germline, CDR1 is SGHKS and CDR2 YYEKEE (reference sequence). The length of the CDR3 is 15 residues.

This clonotype appeared many times. The DNA of the CDR3 is TGTGCCAGCAGCTTAGGGCGTACAGATACGCAGTATTTT. Its protein is CASSLGRTDTQYF. The chain couples TRBV5-5 to TRBJ2-3; no clear D gene. Trimming stripped 2 bases from V and 3 bases from J, with 7 bases between. This CDR3 is built from 13 residues. Germline lookup yields CDR1 SGHKS and CDR2 YYEKEE (reference sequence).

V and J are TRBV7-9 and TRBJ2-7; D not certain. CDR3 length: 15 residues. Trimming left V 5 bases short and J 7 bases short, with 21 bases between. Germline V gives CDR1 SEHNR, CDR2 FQNEAQ (reference sequence). CDR3 coding DNA: TGTGCCAGCAGCGCGTCCACGCAGCTTCTACGAGAGCAGTACTTC. Translating it yields CASSASTQLLREQYF.

The chain couples TRBV7-6 to TRBJ2-5; no firm D call. The CDR3 extends over 14 amino acids. CDR1 is SGHVS and CDR2 is FNYEAQ in the germline V gene. V dropped 5 bases and J dropped 0 bases, with 10 bases sitting between them. The CDR3 region is CASSPKGYQETQYF. As DNA, the CDR3 is TGTGCCAGCAGCCCAAAGGGATACCAAGAGACCCAGTACTTC.

The rearrangement joins TRBV20-1 to TRBJ2-1, with TRBD2 identical over 8 bases. V was clipped by 3 bases and J by 12 bases; unmatched bases: 7. The CDR3 consists of 12 residues. Germline V gene lookup returns CDR1 DFQATT and CDR2 SNEGSKA (reference sequence). CDR3 amino acids: CSASQRGTSQFF. The CDR3 DNA reads TGCAGTGCTAGCCAGCGGGGGACCTCGCAGTTCTTC.

J is TRBJ1-1 and V is TRBV7-9; D gene ambiguous. There are 11 residues in the CDR3. Germline CDR1 is SEHNR and CDR2 is FQNEAQ (reference sequence). V was trimmed by 6 bases and J by 4 bases, leaving 6 bases between them. The CDR3 bases are TGTGCCAGCAGTGATCTCACTGAAGCTTTCTTT. Protein: CASSDLTEAFF.

This clonotype has more than one count but fewer than ten. The chain combines TRBV25-1 with TRBJ1-6; TRBD1 might be the D (6 bases). Trimming left V 4 bases short and J 0 bases short, with 13 bases between. Germline V CDR1 and CDR2: MGHDK, SYGVNS. CDR3 length equals 17 residues. This chain's CDR3 is CASSAQGFGSYNSPLHF. CDR3 nucleotides: TGTGCCAGCAGTGCACAGGGATTCGGCTCCTATAATTCACCCCTCCACTTT.